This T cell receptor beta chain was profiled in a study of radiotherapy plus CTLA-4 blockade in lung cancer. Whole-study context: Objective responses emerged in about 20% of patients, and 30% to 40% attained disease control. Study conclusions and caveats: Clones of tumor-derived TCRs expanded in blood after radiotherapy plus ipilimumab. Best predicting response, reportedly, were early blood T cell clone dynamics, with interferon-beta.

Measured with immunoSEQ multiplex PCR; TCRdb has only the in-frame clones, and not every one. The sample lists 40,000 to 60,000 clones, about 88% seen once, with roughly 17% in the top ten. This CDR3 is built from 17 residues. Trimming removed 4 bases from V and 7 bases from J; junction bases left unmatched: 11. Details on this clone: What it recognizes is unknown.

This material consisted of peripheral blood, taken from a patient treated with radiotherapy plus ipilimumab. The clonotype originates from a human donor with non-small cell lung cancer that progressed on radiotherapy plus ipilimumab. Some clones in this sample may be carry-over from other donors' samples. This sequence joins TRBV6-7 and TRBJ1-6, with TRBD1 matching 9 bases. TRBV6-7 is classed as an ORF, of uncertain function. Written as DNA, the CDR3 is TGTGCCAGCAGTTCGGACCCAACCGGGACAGGGAATTCACCCCTCCACTTT. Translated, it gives CASSSDPTGTGNSPLHF.